This T cell receptor (beta chain) stems from a study of cytomegalovirus exposure and HLA in healthy donors. Points on this clone: Its antigen is unknown.

Study-wide findings and caveats: A later analysis linked a missense variant in DCLRE1C to the trimming of TCR beta V and J genes. Presence/absence analyses rested on an assumption that sequencing depth was roughly uniform across donors. Per published accounts, TCR beta sequences correctly predicted the HLA-A and HLA-B alleles of most subjects.

From germline, CDR1 is SGDLS and CDR2 YYNGEE. The CDR3 sequence is 15 residues long. V was pared by 2 bases and J by 7 bases, with 16 bases between. Primers for the PCR totalled 60 Vbeta and 13 Jbeta. Only in-frame clones appear in the TCRdb table, and some are missing; sequencing was by immunoSEQ multiplex PCR. The table lists approximately 90,000 clones, 76% of them singletons, with 3% in the top ten. The sequence came from a man between 35 and 55 years old in good health and CMV-seronegative. The sequenced sample was PBMCs. The chain is built from TRBV9 and TRBJ2-1, with a weak D call TRBD1 (6 bases). CDR3 in DNA: TGTGCCAGCAGCGTCAATAGTGGGACAACGAATGAGCAGTTCTTC. Translating gives CASSVNSGTTNEQFF.